This T cell receptor (beta chain) is from a study of neoadjuvant anti-PD-1 for oral cavity cancer. Study context: Most patients had three to four biweekly doses of 3 mg/kg nivolumab before resection. Whole-study findings and limits: PBMC Gini-index clonality exceeded responders' in non-responders post-nivolumab.

The patients had HPV-negative, locally advanced oral cavity squamous cell carcinoma. Analysis of PBMCs was direct, with no culture step. V was cut by 2 bases and J by 4 bases, with 12 bases left in between. Germline CDR1 and CDR2: MNHEY and SMNVEV (reference sequence). There are 14 residues in the CDR3. Data came from immunoSEQ multiplex PCR; TCRdb stores just in-frame clones and leaves some out. The sample holds some 14,000 clones, about 70% seen once. A word on this clone: Antigen: not known.

This chain joins TRBV27 and TRBJ2-7; D remains ambiguous. This receptor was taken from a person aged 35-79 years with oral cavity squamous cell carcinoma. Specimen: PBMCs, collected before nivolumab (anti-PD-1) treatment. The CDR3 DNA is TGTGCCAGCAGTTTAAAAGGCGACCCATACGAGCAGTACTTC. Translated, it gives CASSLKGDPYEQYF.